This paragraph reports one T cell receptor (beta chain). This clone came up a few times. Which antigen it targets is not known. The input lacks base qualities; no much larger clone sits a single base away. Patients with a history of autoimmune disease or receiving systemic immunosuppression were excluded from the trial. In every dose cohort, peripheral blood was drawn for TCR sequencing at baseline, cycle 4 day 1, and cycle 7 day 1. Samples came from an open-label, multicenter, first-in-human phase I dose-escalation trial of ivuxolimab. Adults with locally advanced or metastatic head and neck squamous cell, hepatocellular, melanoma or renal cell carcinoma were enrolled in the trial. CD4+ and CD8+ T cells were sorted separately from peripheral blood before TCR sequencing. For sequencing of the TCRbeta CDR3 region, genomic DNA was extracted from the sorted cells. The immunoSEQ Assay was used for sequencing of TCRbeta CDR3 regions. The clones in this table, taken by TCRdb from immuneACCESS, are in-frame only. Not every clone is retained; where verified, under half of the shortfall comes from an unresolved V gene, and the cause of the rest is unknown. For this sample the table gives about 75,000 clones, of which 90% were detected only once. The top ten clonotypes cover about 0.35% of the sample.

The entry originates in a study of OX40 agonist ivuxolimab in advanced cancers. About the full investigation: Ivuxolimab was an agonistic, fully human IgG2 monoclonal antibody directed against OX40 (CD134), a costimulatory receptor. Intravenous ivuxolimab was administered to patients every 2 weeks at six dose levels: 0.01, 0.1, 0.3, 1.5, 3 and 10 mg/kg. Among the roughly 50 dose-escalation patients, around 20 had hepatocellular carcinoma, about 15 melanoma, 9 renal cell carcinoma and 9 head and neck cancer. The dose-escalation cohort was almost 85% male with a mean age of about 60 years, ranging from roughly 23 to 90. Patients were allowed to have had prior anti-PD-1, anti-PD-L1 or anti-CTLA-4 therapy, and 30% to 40% of the dose-escalation patients had been treated with checkpoint inhibitors. Three dose-escalation patients achieved partial responses, one with hepatocellular carcinoma and two with cutaneous melanoma. The point of sequencing TCRbeta in the periphery was to test whether ivuxolimab changed TCR sequence diversity and drove clonal T-cell expansion. The paper covers the monotherapy dose-escalation part of the phase I ivuxolimab trial, which included N ≈ 50 patients. Broad study findings and their caveats: At doses of 0.1 to 3.0 mg/kg, clonal expansion of both CD4+ and CD8+ blood T cells was observed from baseline to week 6. On average, CD8+ T cells showed more expanded clones than CD4+ T cells after ivuxolimab. Low levels of normalized T-cell clonal expansion were also seen in some patients who did not respond. The antigen specificity of the peripheral T cells that underwent clonal expansion was not determined. Partial responders in the 0.1-3.0 mg/kg groups had among the lowest normalized peripheral clonal expansion, especially among CD8+ T cells.

The cysteine opens and the phenylalanine closes a CDR3 of 16 amino acids. CDR3 DNA only is kept here, 48 bases in frame from base 1. Looking up the germline V gene yields CDR1 MNHEY and CDR2 SVGAGI. Sequenced material: CD4+ or CD8+ T cells sorted from blood, taken in a trial of the OX40 agonist ivuxolimab. The clonotype originates from an adult with an advanced solid tumor such as melanoma, head and neck, liver or kidney cancer. This sequence uses TRBV6-5 and TRBJ2-5; no D gene call is confident. TRBJ2-7 matches the DNA end more closely, so the J call is doubtful. The nucleotide sequence is given as TGTGCCAGCAGTTACACCTTCCCTCCGGGTAACTACGAGCAGTACTTC. The encoded protein is CASSYTFPPGNYEQYF.